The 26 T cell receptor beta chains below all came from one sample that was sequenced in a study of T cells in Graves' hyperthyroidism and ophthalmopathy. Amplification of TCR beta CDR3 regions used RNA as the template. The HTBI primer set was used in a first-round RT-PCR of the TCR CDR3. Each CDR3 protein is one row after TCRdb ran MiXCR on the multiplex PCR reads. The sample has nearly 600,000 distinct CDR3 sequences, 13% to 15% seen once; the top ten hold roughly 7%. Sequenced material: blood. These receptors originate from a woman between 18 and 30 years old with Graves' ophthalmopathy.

The CDR3 DNA is TGTGCCAGCAGCTTAGGCGGGACTAGCCTTTACAATGAGCAGTTCTTC. This gives the protein CASSLGGTSLYNEQFF. The chain has TRBV7-6 and TRBJ2-1, with 9 positions matching TRBD2. This CDR3 contains 16 residues. With 1 base clipped from V and 4 bases from J, the junction kept 5 bases outside the gene matches. Germline assignment: CDR1 SGHVS and CDR2 FNYEAQ.

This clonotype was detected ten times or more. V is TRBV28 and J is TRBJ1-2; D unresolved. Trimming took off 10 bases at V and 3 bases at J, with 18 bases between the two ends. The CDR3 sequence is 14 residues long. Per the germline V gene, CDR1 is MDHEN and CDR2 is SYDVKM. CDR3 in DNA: TGTGCCACCAACCCGCCATCCCGATACTATGGCTACACCTTC. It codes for CATNPPSRYYGYTF.

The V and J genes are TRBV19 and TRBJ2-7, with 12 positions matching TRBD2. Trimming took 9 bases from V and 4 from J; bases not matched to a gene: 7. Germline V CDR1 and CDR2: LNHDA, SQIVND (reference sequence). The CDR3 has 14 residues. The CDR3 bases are TGTGCCAGCCGGGGGGGGACTAGCGGGTACGAGCAGTACTTC. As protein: CASRGGTSGYEQYF.

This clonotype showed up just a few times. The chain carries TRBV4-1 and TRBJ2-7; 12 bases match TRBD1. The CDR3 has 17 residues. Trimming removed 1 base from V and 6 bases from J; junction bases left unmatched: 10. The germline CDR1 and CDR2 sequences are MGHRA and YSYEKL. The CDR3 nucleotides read TGCGCCAGCAGCCAAGCAACCCTAAGGGACAGGGGGCGCGAGCAGTACTTC. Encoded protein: CASSQATLRDRGREQYF.

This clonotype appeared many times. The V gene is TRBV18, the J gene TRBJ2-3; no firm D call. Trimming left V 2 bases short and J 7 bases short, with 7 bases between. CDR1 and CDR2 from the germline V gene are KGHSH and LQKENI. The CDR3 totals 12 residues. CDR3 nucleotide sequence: TGTGCCAGCTCACCAATAGGTTATACGCAGTATTTT. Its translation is CASSPIGYTQYF.

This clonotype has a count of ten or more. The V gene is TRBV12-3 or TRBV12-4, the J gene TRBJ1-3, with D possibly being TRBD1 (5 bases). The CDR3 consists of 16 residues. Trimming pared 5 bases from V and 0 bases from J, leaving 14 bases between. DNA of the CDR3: TGTGCCAGCAGTCGGAATGGGGGGAGCTCTGGAAACACCATATATTTT. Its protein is CASSRNGGSSGNTIYF.

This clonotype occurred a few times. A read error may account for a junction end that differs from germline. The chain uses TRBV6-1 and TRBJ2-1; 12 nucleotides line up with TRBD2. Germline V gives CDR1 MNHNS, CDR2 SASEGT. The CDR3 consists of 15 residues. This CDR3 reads CASSQLAGGYDEQSF. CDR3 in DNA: TGTGCCAGCAGCCAACTAGCGGGAGGATACGATGAGCAGTCCTTC.

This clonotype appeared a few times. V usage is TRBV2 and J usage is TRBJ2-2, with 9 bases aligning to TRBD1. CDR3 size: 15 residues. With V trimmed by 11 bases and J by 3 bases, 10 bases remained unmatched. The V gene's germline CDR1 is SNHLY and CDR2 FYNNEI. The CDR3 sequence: CALLPGQGDTGELFF. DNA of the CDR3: TGTGCCCTACTCCCGGGACAGGGCGACACCGGGGAGCTGTTTTTT.

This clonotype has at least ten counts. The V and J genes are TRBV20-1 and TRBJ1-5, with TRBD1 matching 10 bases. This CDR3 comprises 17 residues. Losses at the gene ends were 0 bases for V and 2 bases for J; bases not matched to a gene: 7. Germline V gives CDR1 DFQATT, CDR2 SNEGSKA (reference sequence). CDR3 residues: CSARDGAGTGGNQPQHF. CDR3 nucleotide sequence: TGCAGTGCTAGAGATGGCGCCGGGACAGGGGGCAATCAGCCCCAGCATTTT.

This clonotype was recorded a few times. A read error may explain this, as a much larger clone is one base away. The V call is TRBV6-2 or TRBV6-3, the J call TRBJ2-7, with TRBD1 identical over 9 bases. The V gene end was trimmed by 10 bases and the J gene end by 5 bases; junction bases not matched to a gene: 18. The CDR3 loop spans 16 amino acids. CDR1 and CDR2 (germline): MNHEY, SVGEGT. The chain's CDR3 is CATIESTADRGHEQYF. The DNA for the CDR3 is TGTGCCACCATAGAATCAACGGCGGACAGGGGCCACGAGCAGTACTTC.

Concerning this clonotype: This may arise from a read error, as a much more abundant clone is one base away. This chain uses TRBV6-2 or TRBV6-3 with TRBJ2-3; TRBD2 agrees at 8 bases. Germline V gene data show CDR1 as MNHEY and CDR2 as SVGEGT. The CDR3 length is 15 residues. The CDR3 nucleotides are TGTACCAGCAGTTACCTCGGGAGGGAGAGAGATACGCAGTATTTT. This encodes CTSSYLGRERDTQYF.

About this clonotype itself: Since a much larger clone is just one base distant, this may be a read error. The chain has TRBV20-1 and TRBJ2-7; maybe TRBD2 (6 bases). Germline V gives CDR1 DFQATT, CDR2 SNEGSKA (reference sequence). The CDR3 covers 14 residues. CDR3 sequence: CSVRDTGTFYEQYF. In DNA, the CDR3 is TGCAGTGTTAGAGATACCGGGACTTTCTACGAGCAGTACTTC.

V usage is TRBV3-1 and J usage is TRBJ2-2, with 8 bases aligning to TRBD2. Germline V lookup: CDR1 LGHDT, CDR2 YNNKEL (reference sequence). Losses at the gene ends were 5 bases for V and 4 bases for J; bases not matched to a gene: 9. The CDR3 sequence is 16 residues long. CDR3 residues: CASSILGLAGTGELFF. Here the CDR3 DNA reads TGTGCCAGCAGCATCCTGGGGCTAGCGGGCACCGGGGAGCTGTTTTTT.

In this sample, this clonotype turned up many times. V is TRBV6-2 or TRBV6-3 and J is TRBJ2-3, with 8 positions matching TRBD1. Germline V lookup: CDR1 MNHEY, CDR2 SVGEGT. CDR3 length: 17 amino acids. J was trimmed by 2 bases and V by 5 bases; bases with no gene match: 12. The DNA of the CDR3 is TGTGCCAGCAGTCCTTACCCGACAGGGGTCTTCACAGATACGCAGTATTTT. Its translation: CASSPYPTGVFTDTQYF.

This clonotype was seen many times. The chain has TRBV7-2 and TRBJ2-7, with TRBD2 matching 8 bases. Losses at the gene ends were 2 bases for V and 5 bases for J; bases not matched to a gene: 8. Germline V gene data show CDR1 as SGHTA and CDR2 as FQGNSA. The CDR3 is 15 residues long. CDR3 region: CASSLRGGGEDEQYF. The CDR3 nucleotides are TGTGCCAGCAGCTTACGGGGGGGAGGGGAGGACGAGCAGTACTTC.

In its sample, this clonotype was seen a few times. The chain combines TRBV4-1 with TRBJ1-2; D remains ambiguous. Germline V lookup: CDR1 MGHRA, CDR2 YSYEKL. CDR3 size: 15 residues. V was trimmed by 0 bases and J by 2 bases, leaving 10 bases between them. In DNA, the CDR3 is TGCGCCAGCAGCCAAGATCGGAGCCTCAACTATGGCTACACCTTC. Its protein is CASSQDRSLNYGYTF.

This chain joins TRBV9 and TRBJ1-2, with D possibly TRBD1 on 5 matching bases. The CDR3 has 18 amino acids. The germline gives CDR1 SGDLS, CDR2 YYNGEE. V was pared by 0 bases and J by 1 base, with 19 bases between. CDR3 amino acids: CASSVGGFLPIINYGYTF. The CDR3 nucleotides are TGTGCCAGCAGCGTAGGGGGGTTTCTCCCCATCATTAACTATGGCTACACCTTC. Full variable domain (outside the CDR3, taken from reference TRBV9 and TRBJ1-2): DSGVTQTPKHLITATGQRVTLRCSPRSGDLSVYWYQQSLDQGLQFLIQYYNGEERAKGNILERFSAQQFPDLHSELNLSSLELGDSALYFCASSVGGFLPIINYGYTFGSGTRLTVV.

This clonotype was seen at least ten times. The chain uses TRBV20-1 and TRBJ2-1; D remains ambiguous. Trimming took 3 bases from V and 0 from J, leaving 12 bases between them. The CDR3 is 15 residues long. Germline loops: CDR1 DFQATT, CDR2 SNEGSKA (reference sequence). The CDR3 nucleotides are TGCAGTGCTAGGGAGCGTATTAGCTCCTACAATGAGCAGTTCTTC. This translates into CSARERISSYNEQFF.

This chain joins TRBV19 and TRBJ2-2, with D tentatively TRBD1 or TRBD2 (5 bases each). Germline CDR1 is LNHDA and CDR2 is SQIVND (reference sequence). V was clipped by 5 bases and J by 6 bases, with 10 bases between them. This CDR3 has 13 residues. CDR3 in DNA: TGTGCCAGTAGTTGGGGGAGCCCCGGGGAGCTGTTTTTT. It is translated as CASSWGSPGELFF.

The CDR3 region is CASSLIGSGSTDTQYF. Here the CDR3 DNA reads TGTGCCAGCAGCTTAATAGGTAGCGGCAGCACAGATACGCAGTATTTT. The rearrangement joins TRBV9 to TRBJ2-3, with D perhaps TRBD2 (6 bases). Germline CDR1 is SGDLS and CDR2 is YYNGEE. This CDR3 is 16 amino acids long. Trimming pared 4 bases from V and 0 bases from J, leaving 15 bases between.

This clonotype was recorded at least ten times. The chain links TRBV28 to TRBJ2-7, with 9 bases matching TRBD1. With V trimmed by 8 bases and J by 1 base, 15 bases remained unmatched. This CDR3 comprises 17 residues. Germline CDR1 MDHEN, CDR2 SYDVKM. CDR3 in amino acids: CASGSGQGIIWSYEQYF. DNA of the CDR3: TGTGCCAGCGGTTCGGGACAGGGCATCATTTGGTCCTACGAGCAGTACTTC.

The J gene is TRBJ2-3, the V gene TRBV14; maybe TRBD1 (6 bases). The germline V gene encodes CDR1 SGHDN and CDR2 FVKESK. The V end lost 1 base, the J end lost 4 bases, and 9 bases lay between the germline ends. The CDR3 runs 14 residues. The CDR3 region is CASSQVGAADTQYF. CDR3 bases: TGTGCCAGCAGCCAAGTGGGGGCCGCAGATACGCAGTATTTT.

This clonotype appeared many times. This CDR3 is CASSFDYGGRGYEQYF. CDR3 DNA sequence: TGTGCCAGCAGTTTCGACTACGGCGGCAGGGGGTACGAGCAGTACTTC. The chain employs TRBV28 and TRBJ2-7, with 7 bases matching TRBD1. The junction had 12 bases not matched to a gene; V was cut back by 3 bases and J by 4 bases. Germline V gene lookup returns CDR1 MDHEN and CDR2 SYDVKM. This CDR3 is built from 16 residues.

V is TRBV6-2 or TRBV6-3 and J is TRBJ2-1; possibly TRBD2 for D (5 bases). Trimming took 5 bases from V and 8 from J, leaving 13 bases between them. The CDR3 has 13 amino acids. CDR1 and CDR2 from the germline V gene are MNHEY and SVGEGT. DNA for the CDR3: TGTGCCAGCAGTAGGACTTTCGGAGATGAGCAGTTCTTC. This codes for CASSRTFGDEQFF.

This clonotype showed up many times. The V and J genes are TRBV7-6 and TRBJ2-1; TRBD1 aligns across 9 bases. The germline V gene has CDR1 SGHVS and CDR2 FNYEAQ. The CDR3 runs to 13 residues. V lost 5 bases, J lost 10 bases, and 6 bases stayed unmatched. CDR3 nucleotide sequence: TGTGCCAGCAGCAATAGACAGGGGGGGGAGCAGTTCTTC. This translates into CASSNRQGGEQFF.

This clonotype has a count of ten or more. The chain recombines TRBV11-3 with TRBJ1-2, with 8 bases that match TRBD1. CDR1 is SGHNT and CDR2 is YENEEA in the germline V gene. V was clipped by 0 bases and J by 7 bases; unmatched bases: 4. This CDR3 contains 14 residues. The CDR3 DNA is TGTGCCAGCAGCTTAGAAGGCCAGGGGGCTGGCTACACCTTC. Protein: CASSLEGQGAGYTF.